Shown below are 22 T cell receptor beta chains from a single sample sequenced in a study of cytomegalovirus exposure and HLA in healthy donors. The PCR contained 60 Vbeta and 13 Jbeta primers. TCRdb's table, derived via immunoSEQ multiplex PCR, lists solely in-frame clones and lacks some. Of around 170,000 clones in the sample, approximately 80% were seen once. Sequencing was done on a sample of PBMCs. Receptors originate from a woman aged 18-29 years in good health and CMV-seronegative.

The chain uses TRBV9 and TRBJ2-7; maybe TRBD2 (7 bases). The CDR3 sequence is 15 residues long. V was shortened by 0 bases and J by 4 bases, with 14 bases between the two germline ends. CDR1 SGDLS and CDR2 YYNGEE come from the germline V gene. The CDR3: CASSVGWGGPYEQYF. Written as DNA, the CDR3 is TGTGCCAGCAGCGTAGGGTGGGGGGGGCCATACGAGCAGTACTTC.

This chain links TRBV6-5 with TRBJ1-4; 8 positions agree with TRBD1. CDR1 MNHEY and CDR2 SVGAGI come from the germline V gene. The J segment lost 2 bases and the V segment lost 4 bases, leaving 6 bases of the junction unmatched. CDR3 length: 16 amino acids. CDR3 coding DNA: TGTGCCAGCAGTTGGGGGACAGGAGAGACTAATGAAAAACTGTTTTTT. This encodes CASSWGTGETNEKLFF.

The CDR3 region has the DNA TGTGCCACCAGCAGAGAAGTCGTGAGGGGGTCGGGGGCTTTCTTT. Encoded protein: CATSREVVRGSGAFF. V and J are TRBV15 and TRBJ1-1; a weak D match, TRBD1 (6 bases). Germline values: CDR1 LNHNV, CDR2 YYDKDF (reference sequence). The CDR3 contains 15 residues. V was trimmed by 0 bases and J by 11 bases, leaving 19 bases between them.

On this clone: It is unclear where the CDR3 begins or ends on the DNA, so no DNA is shown, and the CDR3 is as TCRdb lists it. The chain links TRBV1 to TRBJ1-1; TRBD1 reflects the table's D call only, with no check against the DNA. TRBV1 is annotated as a pseudogene. Ends included, the CDR3 has 15 residues. The CDR3 loop is CTSSAVGTGNTEAFF.

This clone was observed once. The chain couples TRBV28 to TRBJ1-5; 12 bases agree with TRBD1. Per germline, CDR1 MDHEN and CDR2 SYDVKM. This CDR3 has 15 residues. Trimming at V came to 8 bases and at J to 10 bases, leaving 12 bases not matched to a gene. The CDR3 sequence is CASLRPGQGARPQHF. The CDR3 DNA reads TGTGCCAGCCTCCGACCGGGACAGGGGGCTAGACCCCAGCATTTT.

This clone was seen once. The chain uses TRBV19 and TRBJ2-7, with 7 nucleotides matching TRBD2. V trimming: 3 bases; J trimming: 0 bases; junction bases outside the gene matches: 23. The V gene's germline CDR1 is LNHDA and CDR2 SQIVND (reference sequence). CDR3 size: 21 residues. The CDR3 DNA is TGTGCCAGTAGTATTTTGGACTATTGGTTACGGGGGGACCCGAGCTCCTACGAGCAGTACTTC. Translated, it gives CASSILDYWLRGDPSSYEQYF.

In the case of this clone: One junction end does not reproduce the germline sequence, and a read error may be involved. The chain recombines TRBV19 with TRBJ2-2; 8 bases match TRBD1. Germline assignment: CDR1 LNHDA and CDR2 SQIVND (reference sequence). The CDR3 consists of 17 residues. The CDR3 loop is CASSVTGAVNGPGELFF. CDR3 nucleotides: TGTGCTAGTAGTGTGACAGGGGCTGTGAATGGTCCCGGGGAGCTGTTTTTT. The variable domain in full, completed from reference TRBV19 and TRBJ2-2, reads DGGITQSPKYLFRKEGQNVTLSCEQNLNHDAMYWYRQDPGQGLRLIYYSQIVNDFQKGDIAEGYSVSREKKESFPLTVTSAQKNPTAFYLCASSVTGAVNGPGELFFGEGSRLTVL.

The table lists this clone with a count of one. CDR3 sequence reads: CASSPASRGETQYF. The CDR3 bases are TGCGCCAGCAGCCCCGCGAGTAGGGGGGAGACCCAGTACTTC. J is TRBJ2-5 and V is TRBV4-1, with D possibly being TRBD1 (6 bases). The V end was cut by 4 bases, the J end by 5 bases, with 14 bases between. Germline CDR1 is MGHRA and CDR2 is YSYEKL. This CDR3 is built from 14 residues.

This clone was counted between two and nine times. This rearrangement joins TRBV29-1 to TRBJ1-1; D gene uncertain. V lost 6 bases and J 0 bases, leaving 8 bases between the germline ends. The germline V gene has CDR1 SQVTM and CDR2 ANQGSEA. This CDR3 is 12 amino acids long. The CDR3 is CSVSPMNTEAFF. The CDR3 DNA sequence: TGCAGCGTATCACCTATGAACACTGAAGCTTTCTTT.

The chain uses TRBV28 and TRBJ1-2; maybe TRBD1 (5 bases). V was shortened by 6 bases and J by 2 bases, with 10 bases between the two germline ends. This CDR3 has 13 residues. Germline values: CDR1 MDHEN, CDR2 SYDVKM. CDR3 nucleotide sequence: TGTGCCAGCAGACCCCAGGGAAACTATGGCTACACCTTC. It encodes CASRPQGNYGYTF.

The chain's CDR3 is CASSLTGTGLTGELFF. CDR3 nucleotides: TGTGCCAGCAGCTTGACCGGGACAGGGCTCACCGGGGAGCTGTTTTTT. This chain links TRBV5-4 with TRBJ2-2; TRBD1 agrees at 9 bases. The CDR3 is 16 amino acids. Germline trimming cut 1 base from V and 4 bases from J; bases unmatched to any gene: 5. Germline CDR1 SGHNT, CDR2 YYREEE (reference sequence).

Written as DNA, the CDR3 is TGTGCCAGCAGCTTCGGACAGGCCGGGGGAGAGACCCAGTACTTC. Encoded protein: CASSFGQAGGETQYF. V gene TRBV5-4 combines with J gene TRBJ2-5; a possible D gene is TRBD1 (7 bases). The germline CDR1 and CDR2 sequences are SGHNT and YYREEE (reference sequence). This CDR3 comprises 15 residues. Trimming took off 2 bases at V and 4 bases at J, with 15 bases between the two ends. Full variable domain (remainder filled in from reference TRBV5-4 and TRBJ2-5): ETGVTQSPTHLIKTRGQQVTLRCSSQSGHNTVSWYQQALGQGPQFIFQYYREEENGRGNFPPRFSGLQFPNYSSELNVNALELDDSALYLCASSFGQAGGETQYFGPGTRLLVL.

The chain links TRBV18 to TRBJ1-3; D ambiguous. The CDR3 spans 15 residues. V was clipped by 2 bases and J by 2 bases, with 10 bases between them. Germline V lookup: CDR1 KGHSH, CDR2 LQKENI. The CDR3 loop reads CASSPGPGTGNTIYF. Written as DNA, the CDR3 is TGTGCCAGCTCACCAGGTCCGGGGACTGGAAACACCATATATTTT.

This chain uses TRBV28 with TRBJ2-1; 11 positions agree with TRBD2. The CDR3 consists of 17 residues. CDR1 is MDHEN, CDR2 SYDVKM, per germline. Unmatched junction bases numbered 13, after V lost 5 bases and J lost 7 bases. The DNA for the CDR3 is TGTGCCAGCAGTCGCAGTCTTAGCGGGGGGGCGTGGAATGAGCAGTTCTTC. Residues: CASSRSLSGGAWNEQFF. Variable domain in full (rest from reference TRBV28 and TRBJ2-1): DVKVTQSSRYLVKRTGEKVFLECVQDMDHENMFWYRQDPGLGLRLIYFSYDVKMKEKGDIPEGYSVSREKKERFSLILESASTNQTSMYLCASSRSLSGGAWNEQFFGPGTRLTVL.

J is TRBJ1-1 and V is TRBV5-1, with TRBD1 as a possible D gene (6 bases). CDR1 SGHRS and CDR2 YFSETQ come from the germline V gene. With 4 bases removed from V and 1 base from J, the gap between germline ends came to 14 bases. The CDR3 contains 15 residues. Here the CDR3 reads CASSEQTGQNTEAFF. The CDR3 nucleotides are TGCGCCAGCAGCGAGCAGACAGGACAGAACACTGAAGCTTTCTTT.

The gene calls are TRBV11-2 and TRBJ2-2, with 10 bases that match TRBD2. V dropped 3 bases and J dropped 5; count of bases not matched to a gene: 3. Germline CDR1 is SGHAT and CDR2 is FQNNGV. CDR3 length: 15 residues. This CDR3 is CASSFPSGGTGELFF. Here the CDR3 DNA reads TGTGCCAGCAGCTTTCCTAGCGGGGGAACCGGGGAGCTGTTTTTT. The full variable domain, its missing parts supplied by reference TRBV11-2 and TRBJ2-2, is EAGVAQSPRYKIIEKRQSVAFWCNPISGHATLYWYQQILGQGPKLLIQFQNNGVVDDSQLPKDRFSAERLKGVDSTLKIQPAKLEDSAVYLCASSFPSGGTGELFFGEGSRLTVL.

The rearrangement links TRBV30 to TRBJ2-6; TRBD2 aligns across 8 bases. Germline V lookup: CDR1 GTSNPN, CDR2 SVGIG (reference sequence). The length of the CDR3 is 18 residues. V lost 3 bases, J lost 3 bases, and 13 bases stayed unmatched. CDR3 residues: CAWSLWVERGRGANVLTF. CDR3 coding DNA: TGTGCCTGGAGCCTGTGGGTGGAGCGGGGGCGTGGGGCCAACGTCCTGACTTTC.

Worth noting for this clone: An end of the junction differs from the germline gene, which may be a read error. V usage is TRBV19 and J usage is TRBJ2-4; tentatively, D is TRBD1 (5 bases). The length of the CDR3 is 13 residues. The germline V gene encodes CDR1 LNHDA and CDR2 SQIVND (reference sequence). The CDR3 here is CASSIQGKNSQYF. In DNA form, the CDR3 reads TGTGCCAGTAGTATCCAGGGTAAAAACAGTCAGTACTTC.

V is TRBV11-2 and J is TRBJ2-1; D uncertain. The CDR3 sequence is 11 residues long. Germline V gene data show CDR1 as SGHAT and CDR2 as FQNNGV. Trimming removed 3 bases from V and 9 bases from J, with 6 bases in between. CDR3 nucleotides: TGTGCCAGCAGCTTTATCAGTGAGCAGTTCTTC. Translated, it gives CASSFISEQFF.

V is TRBV5-1 and J is TRBJ2-1, with TRBD2 matching 13 bases. The V gene's germline CDR1 is SGHRS and CDR2 YFSETQ. J gave up 8 bases and V 3 bases, and 14 bases lay outside the gene matches. The CDR3 loop spans 18 amino acids. In DNA form, the CDR3 reads TGCGCCAGCAGCTCACGACAGACTAGCGGGGGGCCTAGCTATGAGCAGTTCTTC. Amino acids: CASSSRQTSGGPSYEQFF.

The chain uses TRBV28 and TRBJ2-7, with 8 nucleotides matching TRBD1. From germline, CDR1 is MDHEN and CDR2 SYDVKM. The CDR3 runs to 13 residues. The V and J ends lost 8 bases and 4 bases, in that order; junction bases with no gene match: 7. The DNA of the CDR3 is TGTGCCAGCTTACTGACAGGGGAATACGAGCAGTACTTC. As protein: CASLLTGEYEQYF.

The chain is built from TRBV25-1 and TRBJ2-2, with a possible D match to TRBD2 (5 bases). The germline CDR1 and CDR2 sequences are MGHDK and SYGVNS. There are 14 residues in the CDR3. Trimming removed 4 bases at V and 0 bases at J, with 6 bases between. The CDR3, as DNA: TGTGCCAGCAGTGGGAGGTCGAACACCGGGGAGCTGTTTTTT. Its translation: CASSGRSNTGELFF.